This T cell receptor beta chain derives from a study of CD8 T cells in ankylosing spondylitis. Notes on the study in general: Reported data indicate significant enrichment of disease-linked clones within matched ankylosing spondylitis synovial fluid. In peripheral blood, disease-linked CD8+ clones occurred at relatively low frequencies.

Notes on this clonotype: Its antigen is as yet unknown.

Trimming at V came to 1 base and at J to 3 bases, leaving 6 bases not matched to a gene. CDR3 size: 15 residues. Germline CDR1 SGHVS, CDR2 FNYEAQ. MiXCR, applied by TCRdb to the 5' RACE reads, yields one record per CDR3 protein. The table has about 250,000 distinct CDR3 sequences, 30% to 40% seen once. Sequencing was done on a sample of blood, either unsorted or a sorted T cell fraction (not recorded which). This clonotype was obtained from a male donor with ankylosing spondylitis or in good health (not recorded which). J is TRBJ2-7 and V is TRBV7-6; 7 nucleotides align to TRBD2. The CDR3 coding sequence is TGTGCCAGCAGCTTAGTTCATGGGGAGGGCTACGAGCAGTACTTC. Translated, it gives CASSLVHGEGYEQYF.